The sample holds many counts of the clone carrying this T cell receptor beta chain. Its specificity is unknown. This entry comes from a study of Graves' ophthalmopathy and Graves' hyperthyroidism. Study-wide results and limits: Blood also held most thyroid clonotypes expanded above 0.001 frequency. Between ophthalmopathy and stable hyperthyroidism, a 13-signature model drew a separation with 87.88% sensitivity and approximately 81% specificity.

RNA transcripts served as template for amplifying TCR beta CDR3 sequences. After a first-round RT-PCR with HTBI primers, a second-round multiplex PCR was run. TCRdb re-analysed the multiplex PCR reads in MiXCR, keeping a single row per CDR3 protein. Altogether some 350,000 distinct CDR3 sequences are present, about 18% being singletons, with the ten largest covering approximately 2.4%. PBMCs originated in 10 ml of fresh peripheral blood. In germline, CDR1 is SGHRS, CDR2 YFSETQ. Trimming removed 0 bases from V and 6 bases from J, with 12 bases in between. The CDR3 sequence is 14 residues long. Sequencing was performed on peripheral blood. The genes are TRBV5-1 and TRBJ1-1; tentatively, D is TRBD1 (5 bases). The receptor was derived from an adult woman with stable Graves' hyperthyroidism. The DNA of the CDR3 is TGCGCCAGCAGCTTGGAAGGGGCCCTTGCTGAAGCTTTCTTT. It is translated as CASSLEGALAEAFF.